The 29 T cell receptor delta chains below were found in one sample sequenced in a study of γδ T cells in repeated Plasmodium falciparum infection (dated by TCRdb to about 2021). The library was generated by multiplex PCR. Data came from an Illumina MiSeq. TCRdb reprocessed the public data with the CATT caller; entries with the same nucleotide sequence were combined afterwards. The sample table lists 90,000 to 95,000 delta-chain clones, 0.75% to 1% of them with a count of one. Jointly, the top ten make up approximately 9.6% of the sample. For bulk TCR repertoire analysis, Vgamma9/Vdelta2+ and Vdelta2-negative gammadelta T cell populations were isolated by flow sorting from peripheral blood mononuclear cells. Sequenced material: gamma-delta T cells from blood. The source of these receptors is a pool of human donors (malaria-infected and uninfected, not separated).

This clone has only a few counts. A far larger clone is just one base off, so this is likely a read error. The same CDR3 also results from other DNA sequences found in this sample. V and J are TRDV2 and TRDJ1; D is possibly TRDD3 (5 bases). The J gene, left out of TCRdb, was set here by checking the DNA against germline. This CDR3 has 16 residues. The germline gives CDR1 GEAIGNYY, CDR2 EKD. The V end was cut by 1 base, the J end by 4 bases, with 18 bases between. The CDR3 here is CACDTSRGIRDDKLIF. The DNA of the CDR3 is TGTGCCTGTGACACAAGTCGGGGAATACGAGACGATAAACTCATCTTT.

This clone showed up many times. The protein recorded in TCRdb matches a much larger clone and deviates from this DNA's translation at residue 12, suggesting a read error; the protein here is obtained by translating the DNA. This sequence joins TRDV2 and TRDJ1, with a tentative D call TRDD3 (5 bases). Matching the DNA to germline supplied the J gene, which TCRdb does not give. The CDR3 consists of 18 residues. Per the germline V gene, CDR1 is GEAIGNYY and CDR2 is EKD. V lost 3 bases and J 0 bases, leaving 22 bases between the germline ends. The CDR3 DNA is TGTGCCTGTGACGCAGTTTTAGGTGTGGGATCGGACACCGATAAACTCATCTTT. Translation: CACDAVLGVGSDTDKLIF.

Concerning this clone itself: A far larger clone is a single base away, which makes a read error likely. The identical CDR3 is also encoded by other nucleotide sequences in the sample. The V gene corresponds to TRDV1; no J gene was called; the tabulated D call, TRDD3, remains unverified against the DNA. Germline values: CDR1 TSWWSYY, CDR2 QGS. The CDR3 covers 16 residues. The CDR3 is CALGYWAEDNTDKLIF. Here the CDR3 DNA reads TGTGCTCTTGGGTACTGGGCGGAGGATAACACCGATAAACTCATCTTC.

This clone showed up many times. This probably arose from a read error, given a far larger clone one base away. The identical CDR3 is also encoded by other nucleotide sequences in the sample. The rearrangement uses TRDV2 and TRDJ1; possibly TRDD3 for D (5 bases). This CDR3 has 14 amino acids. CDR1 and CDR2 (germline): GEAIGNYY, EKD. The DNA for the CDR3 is TGTGCCTGTGACCCTAAAACGGGGACCGATAAACTCATCTTC. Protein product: CACDPKTGTDKLIF.

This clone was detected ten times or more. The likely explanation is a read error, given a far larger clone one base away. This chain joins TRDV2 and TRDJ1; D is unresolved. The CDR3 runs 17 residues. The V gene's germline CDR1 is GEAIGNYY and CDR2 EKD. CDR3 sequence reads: CACGTVGQPDHTDKLIF. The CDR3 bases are TGTGCCTGTGGCACCGTGGGACAGCCAGACCACACCGATAAACTCATCTTT.

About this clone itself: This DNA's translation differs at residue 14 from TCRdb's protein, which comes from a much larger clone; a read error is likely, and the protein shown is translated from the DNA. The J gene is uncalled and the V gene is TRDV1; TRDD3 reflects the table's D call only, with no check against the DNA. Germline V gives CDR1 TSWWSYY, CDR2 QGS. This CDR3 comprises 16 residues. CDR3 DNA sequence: TGTGCTCTTGGGGATAACCTTCCTCCGGACACCGATAAACCCATCTTT. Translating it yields CALGDNLPPDTDKPIF.

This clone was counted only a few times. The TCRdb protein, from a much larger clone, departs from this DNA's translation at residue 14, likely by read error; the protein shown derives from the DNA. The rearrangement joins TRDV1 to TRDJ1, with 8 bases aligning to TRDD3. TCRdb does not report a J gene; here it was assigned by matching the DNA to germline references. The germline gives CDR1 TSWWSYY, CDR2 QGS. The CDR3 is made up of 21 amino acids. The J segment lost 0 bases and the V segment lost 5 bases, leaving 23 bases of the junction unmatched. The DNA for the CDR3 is TGTGCTCTTGGGATTCGGCCTTCCCGCTACTGGGGGGTTCTGTACACCGATAAACTCATCTTT. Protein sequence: CALGIRPSRYWGVLYTDKLIF.

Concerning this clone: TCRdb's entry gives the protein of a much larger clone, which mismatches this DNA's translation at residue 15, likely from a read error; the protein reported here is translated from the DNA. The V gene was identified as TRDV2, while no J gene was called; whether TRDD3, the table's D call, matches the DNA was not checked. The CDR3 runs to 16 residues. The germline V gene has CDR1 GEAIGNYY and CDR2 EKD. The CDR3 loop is CACDTELGDTADKLTF. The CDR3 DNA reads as TGTGCCTGTGACACCGAACTGGGGGATACGGCCGATAAACTCACCTTT.

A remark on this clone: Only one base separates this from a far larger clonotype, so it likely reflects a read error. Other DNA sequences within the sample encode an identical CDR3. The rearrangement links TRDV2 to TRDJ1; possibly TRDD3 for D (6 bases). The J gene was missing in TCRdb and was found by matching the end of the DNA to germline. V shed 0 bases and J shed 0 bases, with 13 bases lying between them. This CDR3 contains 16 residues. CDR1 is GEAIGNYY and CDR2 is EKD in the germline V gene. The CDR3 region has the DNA TGTGCCTGTGACACCGTTGGGGGGTTATACACCGATAAACTCATCTTT. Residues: CACDTVGGLYTDKLIF.

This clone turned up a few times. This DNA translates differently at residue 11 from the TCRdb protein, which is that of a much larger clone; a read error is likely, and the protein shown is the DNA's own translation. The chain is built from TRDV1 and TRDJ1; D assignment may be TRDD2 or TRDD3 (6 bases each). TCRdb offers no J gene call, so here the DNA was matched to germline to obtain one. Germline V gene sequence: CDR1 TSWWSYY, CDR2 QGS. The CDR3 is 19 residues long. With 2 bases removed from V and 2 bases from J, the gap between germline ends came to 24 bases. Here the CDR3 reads CALGEWSYDVGTGTDKLIF. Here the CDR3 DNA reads TGTGCTCTTGGGGAATGGTCCTACGATGTGGGTACTGGGACCGATAAACTCATCTTT.

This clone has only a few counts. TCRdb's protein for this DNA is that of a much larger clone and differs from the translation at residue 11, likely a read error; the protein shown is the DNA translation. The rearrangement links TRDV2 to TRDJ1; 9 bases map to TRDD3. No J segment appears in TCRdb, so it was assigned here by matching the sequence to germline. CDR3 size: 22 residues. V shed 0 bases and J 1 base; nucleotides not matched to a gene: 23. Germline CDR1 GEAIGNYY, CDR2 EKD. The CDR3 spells CACDTVNYRGVGDKVRTDKLIF. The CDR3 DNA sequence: TGTGCCTGTGACACCGTAAACTACCGCGGAGTGGGGGATAAGGTCCGCACCGATAAACTCATCTTT.

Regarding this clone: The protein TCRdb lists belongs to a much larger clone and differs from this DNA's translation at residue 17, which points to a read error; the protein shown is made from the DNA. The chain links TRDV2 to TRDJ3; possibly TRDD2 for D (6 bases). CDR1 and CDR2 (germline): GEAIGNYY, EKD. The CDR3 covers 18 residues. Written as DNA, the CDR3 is TGTGCCTGTGACACCGCTTCCTGGGTGGCCTGGGACACCCGACAGATGATTTTC. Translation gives CACDTASWVAWDTRQMIF.

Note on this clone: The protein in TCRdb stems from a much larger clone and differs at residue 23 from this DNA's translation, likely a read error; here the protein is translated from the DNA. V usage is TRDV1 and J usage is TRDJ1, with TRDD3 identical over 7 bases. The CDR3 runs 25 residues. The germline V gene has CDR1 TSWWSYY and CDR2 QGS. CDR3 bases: TGTGCTCTTGGGGATGGCCTTCATAAATTTGGGGGACCCCCCGTCCCATTCTTGTACACCGATAAACCCATCTTT. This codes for CALGDGLHKFGGPPVPFLYTDKPIF.

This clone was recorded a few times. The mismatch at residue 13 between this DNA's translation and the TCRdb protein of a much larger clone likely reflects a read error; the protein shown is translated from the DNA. CDR3 sequence: CACDTRSKVHPYIDKLIF. The CDR3 DNA reads as TGTGCCTGTGACACCCGGTCTAAGGTCCATCCGTACATCGATAAACTCATCTTT. The chain uses TRDV2 and TRDJ1, with D unresolved. V lost 0 bases and J lost 4, with 23 bases in between. This CDR3 region has 18 residues. From germline, CDR1 is GEAIGNYY and CDR2 EKD.

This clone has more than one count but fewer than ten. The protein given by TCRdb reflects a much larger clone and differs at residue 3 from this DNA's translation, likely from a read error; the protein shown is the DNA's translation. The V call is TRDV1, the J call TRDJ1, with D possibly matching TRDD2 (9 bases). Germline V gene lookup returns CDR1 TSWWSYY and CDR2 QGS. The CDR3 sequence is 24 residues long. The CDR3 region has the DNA TGTGCTATTGGGGAAAAGGTGAGCCCCTTCCTACTACATTACTGGGGGCCGGACACCGATAAACTCATCTTT. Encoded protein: CAIGEKVSPFLLHYWGPDTDKLIF.

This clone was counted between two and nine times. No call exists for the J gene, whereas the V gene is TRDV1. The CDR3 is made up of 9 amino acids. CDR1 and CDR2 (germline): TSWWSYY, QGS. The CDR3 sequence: CALGDNLTF. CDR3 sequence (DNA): TGTGCTCTTGGGGATAACCTAACCTTC.

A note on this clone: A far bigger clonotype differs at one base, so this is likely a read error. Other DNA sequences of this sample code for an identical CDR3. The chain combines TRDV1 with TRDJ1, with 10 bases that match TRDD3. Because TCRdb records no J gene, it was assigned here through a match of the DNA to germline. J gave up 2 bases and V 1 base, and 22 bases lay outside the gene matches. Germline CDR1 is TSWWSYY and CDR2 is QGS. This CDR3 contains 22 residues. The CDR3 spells CALGEPSGGYMFVLGDTDKLIF. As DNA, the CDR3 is TGTGCTCTTGGGGAACCCTCAGGCGGCTACATGTTCGTACTGGGGGATACCGATAAACTCATCTTT.

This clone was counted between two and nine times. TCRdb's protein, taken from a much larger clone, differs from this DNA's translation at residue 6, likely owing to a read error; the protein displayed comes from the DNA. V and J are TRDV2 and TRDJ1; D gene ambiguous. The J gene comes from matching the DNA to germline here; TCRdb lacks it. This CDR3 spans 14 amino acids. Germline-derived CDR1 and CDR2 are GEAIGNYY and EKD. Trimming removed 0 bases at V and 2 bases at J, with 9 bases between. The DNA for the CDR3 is TGTGCCTGTGACACCGCCTCCATAACCGATAAACTCATCTTT. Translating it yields CACDTASITDKLIF.

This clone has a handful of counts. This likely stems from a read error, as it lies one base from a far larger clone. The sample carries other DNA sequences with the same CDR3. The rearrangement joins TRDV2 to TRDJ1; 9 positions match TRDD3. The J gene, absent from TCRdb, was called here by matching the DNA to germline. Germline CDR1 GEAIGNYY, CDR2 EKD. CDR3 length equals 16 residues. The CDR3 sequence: CACDPGGWLYTDKLIF. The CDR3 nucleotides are TGTGCCTGTGACCCTGGGGGATGGCTGTACACTGATAAACTCATCTTT.

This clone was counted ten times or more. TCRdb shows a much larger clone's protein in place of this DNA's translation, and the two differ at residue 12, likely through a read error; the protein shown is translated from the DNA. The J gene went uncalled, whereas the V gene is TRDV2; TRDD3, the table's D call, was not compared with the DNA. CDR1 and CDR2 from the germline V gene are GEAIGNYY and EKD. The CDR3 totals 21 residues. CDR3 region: CACDTDNWGIRALPITPPRIF. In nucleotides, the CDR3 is TGTGCCTGTGACACCGACAACTGGGGGATACGCGCCTTACCAATCACACCCCCTCGGATCTTT.

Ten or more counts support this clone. CDR3 in DNA: TGTGCTCTTGGGGAATCCTTTTTAACTGGGGGCCGAAGGGACCACACCGATAAACTCATCTTT. This sequence encodes CALGESFLTGGRRDHTDKLIF. The chain joins TRDV1 to TRDJ1, with 8 bases that match TRDD3. V trimming: 2 bases; J trimming: 0 bases; junction bases outside the gene matches: 20. Germline lookup yields CDR1 TSWWSYY and CDR2 QGS. The CDR3 is 21 residues long.

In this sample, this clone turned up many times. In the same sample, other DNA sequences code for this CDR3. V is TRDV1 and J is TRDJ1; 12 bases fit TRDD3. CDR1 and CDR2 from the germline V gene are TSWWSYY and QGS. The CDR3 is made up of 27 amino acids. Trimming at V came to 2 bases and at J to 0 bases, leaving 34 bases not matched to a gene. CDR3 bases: TGTGCTCTTGGGGAAAGTGGCCCGAGATCGATTCTTGACTGGGGGATACCATCAGAGCGGTACACCGATAAACTCATCTTT. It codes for CALGESGPRSILDWGIPSERYTDKLIF.

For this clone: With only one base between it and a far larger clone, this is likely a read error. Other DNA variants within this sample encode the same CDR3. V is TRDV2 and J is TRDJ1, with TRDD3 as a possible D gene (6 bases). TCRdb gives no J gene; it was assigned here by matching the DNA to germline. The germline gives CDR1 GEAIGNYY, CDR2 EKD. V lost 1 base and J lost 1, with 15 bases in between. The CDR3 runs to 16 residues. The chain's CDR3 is CACDTVGGGPTDKLIF. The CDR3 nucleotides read TGTGCCTGTGACACAGTGGGAGGGGGACCCACCGATAAACTCATCTTT.

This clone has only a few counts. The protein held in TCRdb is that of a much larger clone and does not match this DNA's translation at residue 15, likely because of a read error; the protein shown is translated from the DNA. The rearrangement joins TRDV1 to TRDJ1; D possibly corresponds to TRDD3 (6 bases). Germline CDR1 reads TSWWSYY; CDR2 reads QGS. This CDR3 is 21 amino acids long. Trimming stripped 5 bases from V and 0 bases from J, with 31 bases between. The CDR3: CALGLKVSRPGDRRHTDKLIF. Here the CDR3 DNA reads TGTGCTCTTGGGCTAAAGGTCTCTCGTCCTGGGGACAGACGGCACACCGATAAACTCATCTTT.

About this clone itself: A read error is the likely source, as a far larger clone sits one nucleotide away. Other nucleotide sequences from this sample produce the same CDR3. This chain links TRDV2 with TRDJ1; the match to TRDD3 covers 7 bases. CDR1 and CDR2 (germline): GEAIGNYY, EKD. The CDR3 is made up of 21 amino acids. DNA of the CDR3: TGCGCCTGTGACACCAAGGCACTGGGGATCGGGCTGGACCCGTACACCGATAAACTCATCTTT. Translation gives CACDTKALGIGLDPYTDKLIF.

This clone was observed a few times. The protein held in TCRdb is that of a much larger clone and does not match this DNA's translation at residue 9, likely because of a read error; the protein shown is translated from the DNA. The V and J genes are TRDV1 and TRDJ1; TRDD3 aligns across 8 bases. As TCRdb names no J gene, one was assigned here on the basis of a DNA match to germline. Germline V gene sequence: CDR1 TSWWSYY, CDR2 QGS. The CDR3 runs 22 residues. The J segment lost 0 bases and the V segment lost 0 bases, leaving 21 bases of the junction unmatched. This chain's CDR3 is CALGELIMPYPTGGEDTDKLIF. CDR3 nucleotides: TGTGCTCTTGGGGAACTAATTATGCCCTACCCGACTGGGGGGGAGGACACCGATAAACTCATCTTT.

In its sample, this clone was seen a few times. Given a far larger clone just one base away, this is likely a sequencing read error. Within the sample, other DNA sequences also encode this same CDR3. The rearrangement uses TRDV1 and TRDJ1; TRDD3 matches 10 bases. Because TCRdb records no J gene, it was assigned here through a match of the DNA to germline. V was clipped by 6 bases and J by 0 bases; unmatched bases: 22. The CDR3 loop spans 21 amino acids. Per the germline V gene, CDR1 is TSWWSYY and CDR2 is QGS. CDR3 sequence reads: CALGKRSNWGIRGGYTDKLIF. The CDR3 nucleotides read TGTGCTCTTGGCAAACGGTCCAACTGGGGGATTCGAGGGGGGTACACCGATAAACTCATCTTT.

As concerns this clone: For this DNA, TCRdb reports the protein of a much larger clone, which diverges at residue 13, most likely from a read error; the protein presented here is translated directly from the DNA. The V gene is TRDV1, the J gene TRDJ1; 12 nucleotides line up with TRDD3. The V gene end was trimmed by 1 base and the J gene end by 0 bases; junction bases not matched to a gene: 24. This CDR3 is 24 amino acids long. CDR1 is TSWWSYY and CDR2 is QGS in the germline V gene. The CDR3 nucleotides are TGTGCTCTTGGGGAACGGGCGGTAAGGAACCTAGGCATACTGGGGGATACTTACACCGATAAACTCATCTTT. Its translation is CALGERAVRNLGILGDTYTDKLIF.

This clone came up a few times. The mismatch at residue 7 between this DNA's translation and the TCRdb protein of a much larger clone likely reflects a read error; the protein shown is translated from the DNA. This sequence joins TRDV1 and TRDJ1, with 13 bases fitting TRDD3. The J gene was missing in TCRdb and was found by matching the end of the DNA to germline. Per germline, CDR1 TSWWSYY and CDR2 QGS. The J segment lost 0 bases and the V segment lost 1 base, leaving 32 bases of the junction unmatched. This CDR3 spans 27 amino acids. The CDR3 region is CALGEPSRPPPYDLLGDTRLYTDKLIF. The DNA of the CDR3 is TGTGCTCTTGGGGAACCCAGTCGGCCTCCTCCTTATGACCTACTGGGGGATACGCGGTTGTACACCGATAAACTCATCTTT.